This TCR beta chain stems from a study of coeliac disease (dated by TCRdb to 2022 to 2024). Context from the whole study: Each coeliac patient was placed into one of three groups: newly diagnosed active disease, refractory coeliac disease type I, or disease controlled by a gluten-free diet. Because high-resolution HLA typing was not available, biased TRBV7-2 usage was examined as a proof of principle. The study applied next-generation sequencing of rearranged TRB and TRG CDR3 regions to small intestinal lymphocyte fractions from coeliac and non-coeliac patients. The study set out to describe the TR repertoires of small intestinal T cells in active coeliac disease, refractory type I coeliac disease, and coeliac disease treated with a gluten-free diet. Of the 30 or so patients in the full study, roughly 22 had coeliac disease confirmed by serology and 8 were controls with non-small intestinal disorders. Samples from roughly 27 subjects were successfully TRB sequenced, and these included around 22 paired samples of bulk unsorted intraepithelial and lamina propria cells. Study-level results and caveats: Published gliadin-specific TRB sequences turned up in about 45% of the 18 coeliac lamina propria samples, compared with only 1 of 6 controls. Active coeliac intraepithelial and lamina propria samples had lower TRB and TRG repertoire clonality than controls, suggesting that diverse T cells were recruited. Cross-contamination between compartments was possible, because separating intraepithelial cells from lamina propria cells did not produce high-purity fractions. The authors judged the approach to be unsuitable for unbiased detection of gliadin-specific T cells, because gliadin-specific T cells are scarce and rarely shared between patients. TRB repertoires were found to be largely private, with most amino acid sequences unique to one sample, and no significant difference in V-gene usage was found between disease groups.

Aliquots of around 500,000 cells were frozen in DMSO/FBS in liquid nitrogen, and one aliquot per fraction was used for sequencing. Every one of the 30 study patients had an endoscopy and a small intestinal biopsy. Once intraepithelial cells had been isolated, the leftover biopsy tissue was digested with collagenase to release lamina propria cells. Genomic DNA was extracted from frozen unsorted cell fractions with the Qiagen DNeasy blood extraction kit. A note on this clone: The clone's antigen remains unknown. Within one base of it there is no much larger clone, and no base qualities were kept.

The CDR3 runs 13 residues from the cysteine to the phenylalanine. CDR3 DNA only is kept here, 39 bases in frame from base 1. V sheds 6 bases and J sheds 1 base, leaving 9 bases between their ends. The germline V gene supplies CDR1 MNHEY and CDR2 SVGAGI. Receptor amplification or capture employed the immunoSEQ multiplex PCR assay. The TR loci were subjected to amplification by multiplexed PCR, for which V gene segments served as targets of the forward primers and J gene segments as targets of the reverse primers. Amplified CDR3 regions were sequenced on the Illumina HiSeq System. Regarding the original processing steps: Closely related reads were merged with a nearest-neighbour algorithm so that PCR and sequencing errors were removed and data were collapsed into unique sequences. Each repertoire was summarised by clonality and by T cell density, with T cell density defined as TR molecules per amount of genomic DNA input. Public TRs were defined as CDR3 amino acid sequences in at least 80% of unsorted samples, then tested for differential abundance between coeliac and control samples. Every lamina propria sample was searched for matches to a list of some 220 published gliadin-specific TRB sequences. Differences in clonality and density between disease groups were tested by Kruskal-Wallis tests, followed by Dunn post-tests. Not all clones reach the TCRdb copy of this immuneACCESS table, which keeps in-frame sequences only. Checked studies attribute under half of the gap to unresolved V genes and leave the rest unexplained. The V and J calls and the clone size are those of that table, but D and trimming were determined from the DNA. The sample table lists roughly 6,500 clones, around 61% of them with a count of one. Jointly, the top ten make up under 7.5% of the sample.

Recombination connected TRBV6-5 to TRBJ1-2; the D gene identity is not certain. Specimen: lamina propria lymphocytes from the gut. The cell subset or site label here, explained by the study, means: lamina propria cell (LPC) fraction of small intestinal biopsy. This TCR came from a man between 45 and 60 years old with active celiac disease. For the CDR3, the sequence is CASSLQVNYGYTF. The DNA is as follows: TGTGCCAGCAGCTTGCAGGTTAACTATGGCTACACCTTC.